Listed here are 23 T cell receptor beta chains from one sample, sequenced in a study of blood T cell repertoires in COVID-19. TCRdb's copy holds only in-frame clones and misses some; the assay was immunoSEQ multiplex PCR. The data hold roughly 76,000 clones, with roughly 87% observed a single time. Sequencing input: peripheral blood. These receptors all come from a woman aged 80 or older with active or convalescent COVID-19.

The V and J genes are TRBV6-5 and TRBJ1-4, with a tentative D call TRBD1 (6 bases). The CDR3 length is 14 residues. The ends were cut back, 6 bases at V and 8 bases at J, with 16 bases in the middle. CDR1 and CDR2 from the germline V gene are MNHEY and SVGAGI. As DNA, the CDR3 is TGTGCCAGCAGCAACAGGGAGGGCAGAGAAAAACTGTTTTTT. As protein: CASSNREGREKLFF.

The V gene is TRBV19, the J gene TRBJ1-5, with 7 bases aligning to TRBD1. Germline V gene sequence: CDR1 LNHDA, CDR2 SQIVND (reference sequence). This CDR3 contains 15 residues. V gave up 5 bases and J gave up 2 bases; unmatched junction bases: 6. The CDR3 loop reads CASSVQGVRNQPQHF. The CDR3 DNA sequence: TGTGCCAGTAGTGTCCAGGGGGTGCGCAATCAGCCCCAGCATTTT.

In DNA form, the CDR3 reads TGTGCCAGCAGCCAAACGACAGGGGCGCCCGGAAACACCATATATTTT. Translation: CASSQTTGAPGNTIYF. J is TRBJ1-3 and V is TRBV14, with 8 bases fitting TRBD1. The CDR3 runs 16 residues. The V gene's germline CDR1 is SGHDN and CDR2 FVKESK. V shed 2 bases and J 4 bases; nucleotides not matched to a gene: 7.

This chain links TRBV10-3 with TRBJ1-2; weak D call: TRBD1 (5 bases). Germline CDR1 reads ENHRY; CDR2 reads SYGVKD. The CDR3 is made up of 19 amino acids. Trimming left V 5 bases short and J 6 bases short, with 31 bases between. The CDR3 nucleotides are TGTGCCATCAGTTCTCGTACCACGGGCGGGACCTCGAAGTTAGATGGCTACACCTTC. This sequence encodes CAISSRTTGGTSKLDGYTF.

The V call is TRBV27, the J call TRBJ1-3, with 7 positions matching TRBD1. The CDR3 extends over 13 amino acids. The germline V gene encodes CDR1 MNHEY and CDR2 SMNVEV (reference sequence). Trimming at V came to 0 bases and at J to 11 bases, leaving 4 bases not matched to a gene. The CDR3 DNA follows: TGTGCCAGCAGTTTATCGGAGGGGGCTTCCATATATTTT. It encodes CASSLSEGASIYF.

The chain joins TRBV19 to TRBJ2-3, with D possibly being TRBD2 (6 bases). CDR1 is LNHDA, CDR2 SQIVND, per germline (reference sequence). The ends were cut back, 3 bases at V and 6 bases at J, with 13 bases in the middle. The CDR3 has 14 amino acids. The CDR3 DNA reads as TGTGCCAGTAGTATTCCGGGGAGGTCGGATACGCAGTATTTT. Translating gives CASSIPGRSDTQYF.

The gene calls are TRBV7-9 and TRBJ2-1, with 8 bases aligning to TRBD2. With 8 bases clipped from V and 2 bases from J, the junction kept 5 bases outside the gene matches. Germline lookup yields CDR1 SEHNR and CDR2 FQNEAQ (reference sequence). This CDR3 contains 14 residues. The chain's CDR3 is CASWDGGAYNEQFF. The CDR3 DNA sequence: TGTGCCAGCTGGGACGGGGGGGCCTACAATGAGCAGTTCTTC.

This chain links TRBV5-6 with TRBJ1-4; 7 nucleotides match TRBD1. Germline V lookup: CDR1 SGHDT, CDR2 YYEEEE. The length of the CDR3 is 14 residues. The junction had 7 bases not matched to a gene; V was cut back by 0 bases and J by 11 bases. The CDR3 here is CASSLGTPGGKLFF. In DNA, the CDR3 is TGTGCCAGCAGCTTGGGCACCCCAGGGGGGAAACTGTTTTTT. Full variable domain (remainder filled in from reference TRBV5-6 and TRBJ1-4): DAGVTQSPTHLIKTRGQQVTLRCSPKSGHDTVSWYQQALGQGPQFIFQYYEEEERQRGNFPDRFSGHQFPNYSSELNVNALLLGDSALYLCASSLGTPGGKLFFGSGTQLSVL.

Here the CDR3 reads CASSQTVNTIYF. CDR3 sequence (DNA): TGTGCCAGCAGCCAAACTGTGAACACCATATATTTT. The J gene is TRBJ1-3, the V gene TRBV3-1 (or the pseudogene TRBV3-2); D is undetermined. This CDR3 is built from 12 residues. The V end was cut by 2 bases, the J end by 7 bases, with 6 bases between. Germline V gene sequence: CDR1 LGHDT, CDR2 YNNKEL (reference sequence).

The V and J genes are TRBV4-1 and TRBJ2-7; 10 bases are shared with TRBD1. Germline trimming cut 4 bases from V and 4 bases from J; bases unmatched to any gene: 10. The CDR3 is made up of 16 amino acids. Germline CDR1 and CDR2: MGHRA and YSYEKL. CDR3: CASSRFPGQGIYEQYF. CDR3 nucleotide sequence: TGCGCCAGCAGCCGATTCCCGGGACAGGGGATATACGAGCAGTACTTC.

The genes are TRBV3-1 (or the pseudogene TRBV3-2) and TRBJ2-5, with 8 bases identical to TRBD2. Germline V gives CDR1 LGHDT, CDR2 YNNKEL (reference sequence). V trimming: 3 bases; J trimming: 9 bases; junction bases outside the gene matches: 15. The CDR3 loop spans 16 amino acids. CDR3: CASSHSAGLEVRAQYF. As DNA, the CDR3 is TGTGCCAGCAGCCATTCGGCGGGACTAGAGGTGCGGGCCCAGTACTTC.

The chain employs TRBV5-1 and TRBJ2-3; possibly TRBD1 for D (5 bases). The V gene's germline CDR1 is SGHRS and CDR2 YFSETQ. The V gene lost 4 bases and the J gene lost 3 bases, with 12 bases spanning the gap. The CDR3 sequence is 14 residues long. CDR3 region: CASSTQPGTDTQYF. The CDR3, as DNA: TGCGCCAGCAGCACCCAGCCAGGGACAGATACGCAGTATTTT.

The chain joins TRBV4-3 to TRBJ2-3; D not certain. Deletions cut 4 bases from V and 4 bases from J, with 12 bases between. In germline, CDR1 is LGHNA, CDR2 YSLEER. The CDR3 runs to 14 residues. The CDR3 DNA reads TGCGCCAGCAGCCCACGAAGACTCCCAGATACGCAGTATTTT. Translated: CASSPRRLPDTQYF.

The rearrangement joins TRBV6-6 to TRBJ2-1, with TRBD1 as a possible D gene (6 bases). Germline assignment: CDR1 MNHNY and CDR2 SVGAGI (reference sequence). The V end lost 6 bases, the J end lost 8 bases, and 11 bases lay between the germline ends. The CDR3 is 12 residues long. Written as DNA, the CDR3 is TGTGCCAGCAGCCCCACAGGGTATGAGCAGTTCTTC. Translating it yields CASSPTGYEQFF.

The chain carries TRBV9 and TRBJ2-3; 11 bases align to TRBD1. Germline V gene lookup returns CDR1 SGDLS and CDR2 YYNGEE. The ends lost 0 bases at V and 4 bases at J; junction bases unmatched: 7. The length of the CDR3 is 17 residues. DNA of the CDR3: TGTGCCAGCAGCGTAGTCGGGACAGGGGGGTTTCCAGATACGCAGTATTTT. This translates into CASSVVGTGGFPDTQYF. Drawing the rest from reference TRBV9 and TRBJ2-3, the complete variable domain is DSGVTQTPKHLITATGQRVTLRCSPRSGDLSVYWYQQSLDQGLQFLIQYYNGEERAKGNILERFSAQQFPDLHSELNLSSLELGDSALYFCASSVVGTGGFPDTQYFGPGTRLTVL.

The chain uses TRBV7-6 and TRBJ1-1; 7 nucleotides agree with TRBD1. V shed 5 bases and J 3 bases; nucleotides not matched to a gene: 6. Germline assignment: CDR1 SGHVS and CDR2 FNYEAQ. CDR3 size: 14 residues. The CDR3 sequence: CASSITGEDTEAFF. DNA of the CDR3: TGTGCCAGCAGCATCACAGGGGAGGACACTGAAGCTTTCTTT.

This chain links TRBV12-3 or TRBV12-4 with TRBJ1-2, with unresolved D. This CDR3 region has 13 residues. V lost 4 bases and J 2 bases, leaving 8 bases between the germline ends. The CDR3 region has the DNA TGTGCCAGCAGTTGGCAGGCCAACTATGGCTACACCTTC. Amino acids: CASSWQANYGYTF.

The chain uses TRBV11-2 and TRBJ1-2, with D uncertain. The CDR3 is made up of 14 amino acids. V lost 5 bases to trimming and J lost 3 bases, with 13 bases between them. The germline V gene has CDR1 SGHAT and CDR2 FQNNGV. Written as DNA, the CDR3 is TGTGCCAGCAGCCGGGAGCTTACTCACTATGGCTACACCTTC. Its translation: CASSRELTHYGYTF.

The rearrangement links TRBV2 to TRBJ1-2; D call uncertain. From germline, CDR1 is SNHLY and CDR2 FYNNEI. The CDR3 extends over 12 amino acids. Trimming left V 0 bases short and J 7 bases short, with 6 bases between. CDR3 sequence reads: CASSEARSGYTF. As DNA, the CDR3 is TGTGCCAGCAGTGAAGCAAGGAGTGGCTACACCTTC.

The chain combines TRBV18 with TRBJ1-5, with 7 nucleotides matching TRBD1. The V gene end was trimmed by 2 bases and the J gene end by 3 bases; junction bases not matched to a gene: 1. Germline loops: CDR1 KGHSH, CDR2 LQKENI. The CDR3 contains 14 residues. In DNA form, the CDR3 reads TGTGCCAGCTCACCAGGGACAGACAATCAGCCCCAGCATTTT. It yields the protein CASSPGTDNQPQHF.

The chain employs TRBV11-2 and TRBJ1-1; a weak D match, TRBD1 (6 bases). Between the trimmed V and J ends, which lost 5 bases and 5 bases, there was a span of 30 bases. CDR1 and CDR2 from the germline V gene are SGHAT and FQNNGV. The CDR3 length is 19 residues. In DNA form, the CDR3 reads TGTGCCAGCAGCCCAGTTACGGTACGGGGGGCACAGTTTAAGACTGAAGCTTTCTTT. Translation gives CASSPVTVRGAQFKTEAFF.

The rearrangement joins TRBV10-3 to TRBJ1-4, with 7 bases lining up with TRBD1. Unmatched junction bases numbered 13, after V lost 6 bases and J lost 3 bases. The germline V gene has CDR1 ENHRY and CDR2 SYGVKD. The CDR3 runs 17 residues. CDR3: CAISTDRADKSNEKLFF. CDR3 DNA sequence: TGTGCCATCAGCACCGACAGGGCAGATAAGTCTAATGAAAAACTGTTTTTT.

The chain employs TRBV6-5 and TRBJ1-6, with TRBD1 matching 8 bases. Germline V gene data show CDR1 as MNHEY and CDR2 as SVGAGI. This CDR3 has 15 amino acids. V was pared by 6 bases and J by 5 bases, with 6 bases of the junction left unmatched. This chain's CDR3 is CASRWTGNHNSPLHF. The CDR3 nucleotides read TGTGCCAGCAGGTGGACAGGGAACCATAATTCACCCCTCCACTTT.